The 32 T cell receptor beta chains reported below all come from one sample, sequenced in a study of shared clonotypes between healthy human individuals. Data came from immunoSEQ multiplex PCR; TCRdb stores just in-frame clones and leaves some out. The sample includes roughly 2.6 million clones, just over 90% of them seen just once. Material: naive CD4+ T cells sorted from blood. This sample's subset: CD45RA+ positively selected. Source of these receptors: a man between 18 and 35 years old in good health.

The chain uses TRBV18 and TRBJ2-1; TRBD1 might be the D (6 bases). V dropped 5 bases and J dropped 5 bases, with 16 bases sitting between them. The CDR3 has 15 residues. CDR1 and CDR2 (germline): KGHSH, LQKENI. The CDR3 loop reads CASSSSIGGHNEQFF. The CDR3 nucleotides are TGTGCCAGCTCATCATCGATAGGGGGACACAATGAGCAGTTCTTC.

Comment on this clone: Other DNA sequences in this specimen translate into the identical CDR3. The gene calls are TRBV7-9 and TRBJ2-3; D is unclear. With 2 bases removed from V and 3 bases from J, the gap between germline ends came to 9 bases. The CDR3 is 14 residues long. Germline V gene data show CDR1 as SEHNR and CDR2 as FQNEAQ (reference sequence). CDR3 sequence reads: CASSLSRSTDTQYF. The CDR3 DNA is TGTGCCAGCAGCTTATCACGCTCGACAGATACGCAGTATTTT.

V usage is TRBV10-2 and J usage is TRBJ1-1; D uncertain. Germline V gene data show CDR1 as WSHSY and CDR2 as SAAADI. Trimming cost V 1 base and J 5 bases, with 8 bases left between them. The CDR3 length is 13 residues. The CDR3 nucleotides read TGCGCCAGCAGTGAGTGGCTTGGGACTGAAGCTTTCTTT. Translated: CASSEWLGTEAFF.

This chain links TRBV5-5 with TRBJ2-7, with D uncertain. Per the germline V gene, CDR1 is SGHKS and CDR2 is YYEKEE (reference sequence). This CDR3 contains 14 residues. V gave up 0 bases and J gave up 2 bases, with 9 bases separating them. Here the CDR3 reads CASSLVGRTYEQYF. CDR3 bases: TGTGCCAGCAGCTTGGTGGGCAGAACCTACGAGCAGTACTTC.

V usage is TRBV5-4 and J usage is TRBJ1-1; D is undetermined. Trimming cost V 1 base and J 0 bases, with 1 base left between them. Germline assignment: CDR1 SGHNT and CDR2 YYREEE (reference sequence). This CDR3 is built from 12 residues. Here the CDR3 reads CASSLMNTEAFF. The CDR3 region has the DNA TGTGCCAGCAGCTTGATGAACACTGAAGCTTTCTTT.

The rearrangement joins TRBV30 to TRBJ1-1; the match to TRBD1 covers 7 bases. With V trimmed by 4 bases and J by 1 base, 15 bases remained unmatched. This CDR3 region has 17 residues. Germline loops: CDR1 GTSNPN, CDR2 SVGIG (reference sequence). CDR3 DNA sequence: TGTGCCTGGACAAACTACAGGGGATTGCCGTCGAACACTGAAGCTTTCTTT. This gives the protein CAWTNYRGLPSNTEAFF.

The V and J genes are TRBV5-4 and TRBJ2-7, with TRBD2 identical over 12 bases. Trimming removed 3 bases from V and 3 bases from J; junction bases left unmatched: 7. The germline CDR1 and CDR2 sequences are SGHNT and YYREEE (reference sequence). This CDR3 has 16 residues. The CDR3 DNA sequence: TGTGCCAGCAGCTCCGCGTCGACTAGCGGGAGCTACGAGCAGTACTTC. Translating gives CASSSASTSGSYEQYF. Full variable domain (rest looked up from reference TRBV5-4 and TRBJ2-7): ETGVTQSPTHLIKTRGQQVTLRCSSQSGHNTVSWYQQALGQGPQFIFQYYREEENGRGNFPPRFSGLQFPNYSSELNVNALELDDSALYLCASSSASTSGSYEQYFGPGTRLTVT.

As for this clone: The same CDR3 arises from other DNA sequences in this sample as well. The chain has TRBV2 and TRBJ2-7; TRBD1 matches 7 bases. Trimming took 4 bases from V and 1 from J; bases not matched to a gene: 1. This CDR3 has 13 amino acids. Germline V gene sequence: CDR1 SNHLY, CDR2 FYNNEI. The CDR3 bases are TGTGCCAGCAGTGGGGACAGTTCCTACGAGCAGTACTTC. Amino acids: CASSGDSSYEQYF.

The genes are TRBV29-1 and TRBJ1-2, with 9 bases that match TRBD1. This CDR3 region has 13 residues. The germline gives CDR1 SQVTM, CDR2 ANQGSEA. Losses at the gene ends were 7 bases for V and 5 bases for J; bases not matched to a gene: 8. Here the CDR3 reads CSASPGTGYGYTF. The CDR3 DNA reads as TGCAGCGCCTCCCCCGGGACAGGGTATGGCTACACCTTC.

As regards this clone: Other nucleotide sequences in the sample specify the same CDR3. CDR3 residues: CASSLYGYTGELFF. CDR3 bases: TGTGCCAGCAGTCTTTATGGTTACACCGGGGAGCTGTTTTTT. The chain uses TRBV7-2 and TRBJ2-2; no clear D. Germline lookup yields CDR1 SGHTA and CDR2 FQGNSA. V was pared by 6 bases and J by 3 bases, with 11 bases between. CDR3 length equals 14 residues.

The chain is built from TRBV5-6 and TRBJ1-1; possible D gene TRBD1, 5 bases. V lost 4 bases, J lost 5 bases, and 12 bases lay in between. This CDR3 spans 13 amino acids. CDR1 and CDR2 from the germline V gene are SGHDT and YYEEEE. The CDR3 DNA reads TGTGCCAGCAGCGTGGGACCGATGACTGAAGCTTTCTTT. Protein: CASSVGPMTEAFF.

This chain uses TRBV5-1 with TRBJ2-1; 8 bases align to TRBD2. The germline CDR1 and CDR2 sequences are SGHRS and YFSETQ. Trimming removed 0 bases from V and 2 bases from J; junction bases left unmatched: 1. The CDR3 spans 15 residues. The CDR3 loop reads CASSLEAGAYNEQFF. In nucleotides, the CDR3 is TGCGCCAGCAGCTTGGAAGCGGGGGCCTACAATGAGCAGTTCTTC.

The chain uses TRBV19 and TRBJ2-2, with TRBD2 matching over 10 bases. V dropped 5 bases and J dropped 5; count of bases not matched to a gene: 5. The CDR3 has 15 residues. Germline assignment: CDR1 LNHDA and CDR2 SQIVND (reference sequence). The CDR3: CASSPSGRGTGELFF. The CDR3 coding sequence is TGTGCCAGTAGTCCGAGCGGGAGGGGGACCGGGGAGCTGTTTTTT.

This chain links TRBV30 with TRBJ2-6; D remains unclear. This CDR3 contains 15 residues. Germline V gives CDR1 GTSNPN, CDR2 SVGIG (reference sequence). V was pared by 4 bases and J by 2 bases, with 12 bases between. The CDR3 nucleotides read TGTGCCTGGAACCCCTTGGGTACTGGGGCCAACGTCCTGACTTTC. This encodes CAWNPLGTGANVLTF.

This clone was counted once. J is TRBJ2-2 and V is TRBV29-1, with D possibly being TRBD2 (7 bases). The CDR3 loop spans 15 amino acids. Germline-derived CDR1 and CDR2 are SQVTM and ANQGSEA. V shed 2 bases and J shed 3 bases, with 13 bases lying between them. This CDR3 reads CSVELRGGDTGELFF. The CDR3 DNA reads as TGCAGCGTTGAACTCCGAGGGGGGGACACCGGGGAGCTGTTTTTT.

Here the CDR3 reads CASSLDRNSGANVLTF. For the CDR3, the DNA is TGTGCCAGCAGCCTGGACCGTAACTCTGGGGCCAACGTCCTGACTTTC. The rearrangement links TRBV5-4 to TRBJ2-6, with D unresolved. The CDR3 runs to 16 residues. The germline V and J ends were trimmed by 4 bases and 0 bases, with 11 bases remaining between them. Germline V gene sequence: CDR1 SGHNT, CDR2 YYREEE (reference sequence).

This rearrangement joins TRBV10-3 to TRBJ1-1; the D is unclear. The CDR3 runs 15 residues. V lost 0 bases and J 5 bases, leaving 13 bases between the germline ends. The germline V gene encodes CDR1 ENHRY and CDR2 SYGVKD. The CDR3 region is CAISESLGSRTEAFF. The CDR3 DNA follows: TGTGCCATCAGTGAGTCATTGGGCAGCCGGACTGAAGCTTTCTTT.

The sample holds a few counts of this clone. The chain employs TRBV9 and TRBJ2-1; D gene unclear. The CDR3 has 15 residues. V gave up 3 bases and J gave up 0 bases, with 10 bases separating them. Germline values: CDR1 SGDLS, CDR2 YYNGEE. The chain's CDR3 is CASSEGTFSYNEQFF. The CDR3 DNA is TGTGCCAGCAGCGAAGGTACATTCTCCTACAATGAGCAGTTCTTC.

V gene TRBV7-2 combines with J gene TRBJ2-3; TRBD2 might be the D (5 bases). Deletions cut 5 bases from V and 9 bases from J, with 18 bases between. Germline V lookup: CDR1 SGHTA, CDR2 FQGNSA. The CDR3 is 14 residues long. CDR3: CASSLDSAEDTQYF. CDR3 coding DNA: TGTGCCAGCAGCCTCGACTCGGCGGAGGACACGCAGTATTTT.

The chain joins TRBV28 to TRBJ2-5, with TRBD2 identical over 9 bases. Trimming took 6 bases from V and 4 from J; bases not matched to a gene: 3. Germline assignment: CDR1 MDHEN and CDR2 SYDVKM. The CDR3 runs 13 residues. The CDR3 here is CASRAGGRETQYF. The CDR3 DNA sequence: TGTGCCAGCAGGGCGGGGGGGCGAGAGACCCAGTACTTC.

The V and J genes are TRBV18 and TRBJ2-1; D not resolved. The V and J ends lost 2 bases and 4 bases respectively, with 6 bases between them. The CDR3 is 13 residues long. Per the germline V gene, CDR1 is KGHSH and CDR2 is LQKENI. CDR3 nucleotide sequence: TGTGCCAGCTCACCAGAAAATTACAATGAGCAGTTCTTC. This sequence encodes CASSPENYNEQFF.

As regards this clone: This sample includes further DNA sequences coding for the same CDR3. This chain uses TRBV2 with TRBJ2-7; 7 bases agree with TRBD1. Looked up from germline, CDR1 is SNHLY and CDR2 is FYNNEI. The junction had 2 bases not matched to a gene; V was cut back by 6 bases and J by 6 bases. The CDR3 extends over 11 amino acids. The CDR3 loop is CASRDRAEQYF. The CDR3 DNA follows: TGTGCCAGCAGAGACAGGGCCGAGCAGTACTTC.

V gene TRBV6-1 combines with J gene TRBJ2-2; D tentatively reads TRBD1 or TRBD2 (5 bases each). Trimming cost V 3 bases and J 2 bases, with 10 bases left between them. The V gene's germline CDR1 is MNHNS and CDR2 SASEGT. The CDR3 runs 15 residues. The CDR3 DNA follows: TGTGCCAGCAGTGACGGTGGGACCAACACCGGGGAGCTGTTTTTT. Its translation: CASSDGGTNTGELFF.

This sequence joins TRBV6-1 and TRBJ2-5, with 7 positions matching TRBD1. With V trimmed by 6 bases and J by 4 bases, 5 bases remained unmatched. From germline, CDR1 is MNHNS and CDR2 SASEGT. This CDR3 region has 13 residues. The CDR3 sequence is CASSPTGVETQYF. CDR3 sequence (DNA): TGTGCCAGCAGCCCCACAGGGGTAGAGACCCAGTACTTC.

The rearrangement joins TRBV9 to TRBJ2-7; D perhaps matches TRBD1 (6 bases). There are 17 residues in the CDR3. CDR1 SGDLS and CDR2 YYNGEE come from the germline V gene. V was shortened by 3 bases and J by 4 bases, with 23 bases between the two germline ends. The CDR3 DNA follows: TGTGCCAGCAGCGCCAAACGGGCCACAGGGAAGGATTACGAGCAGTACTTC. Translating it yields CASSAKRATGKDYEQYF.

The J gene is TRBJ2-7, the V gene TRBV19; TRBD2 might be the D (6 bases). The CDR3 sequence is 17 residues long. Germline assignment: CDR1 LNHDA and CDR2 SQIVND (reference sequence). Trimming left V 1 base short and J 0 bases short, with 16 bases between. As DNA, the CDR3 is TGTGCCAGTAGTATAGGTAAAACCGGGACTTTCTCCTACGAGCAGTACTTC. This gives the protein CASSIGKTGTFSYEQYF.

The chain couples TRBV9 to TRBJ1-1; D is undetermined. Trimming pared 4 bases from V and 6 bases from J, leaving 22 bases between. This CDR3 has 16 amino acids. Germline loops: CDR1 SGDLS, CDR2 YYNGEE. The CDR3, as DNA: TGTGCCAGCAGCCCCGATACCAGGCTTCTGGGTGCTGAAGCTTTCTTT. It encodes CASSPDTRLLGAEAFF. The variable domain in full, with the rest retrieved from reference TRBV9 and TRBJ1-1, is DSGVTQTPKHLITATGQRVTLRCSPRSGDLSVYWYQQSLDQGLQFLIQYYNGEERAKGNILERFSAQQFPDLHSELNLSSLELGDSALYFCASSPDTRLLGAEAFFGQGTRLTVV.

The rearrangement links TRBV14 to TRBJ1-4, with 8 positions matching TRBD1. From germline, CDR1 is SGHDN and CDR2 FVKESK. The CDR3 length is 15 residues. V shed 6 bases, J shed 4 bases, and the junction held 7 bases outside the gene matches. The CDR3 DNA reads as TGTGCCAGCAGGCGGACAGGGACGGGTAATGAAAAACTGTTTTTT. Its translation is CASRRTGTGNEKLFF.

J is TRBJ1-2 and V is TRBV6-5; D is undetermined. Trimming shortened V by 6 bases and J by 4 bases, and 9 bases separated the two germline ends. The CDR3 has 12 residues. Germline CDR1 is MNHEY and CDR2 is SVGAGI. CDR3 bases: TGTGCCAGCAGCTCAGAACCCTATGGCTACACCTTC. It yields the protein CASSSEPYGYTF.

The chain carries TRBV30 and TRBJ1-5; D not certain. This CDR3 is built from 13 residues. Germline V gene lookup returns CDR1 GTSNPN and CDR2 SVGIG (reference sequence). The germline V and J ends were trimmed by 6 bases and 7 bases, with 16 bases remaining between them. CDR3 sequence (DNA): TGTGCCTGCGCGACCAACTTGGAGCAGCCCCAGCATTTT. Its translation is CACATNLEQPQHF.

This chain joins TRBV7-9 and TRBJ1-3; TRBD1 might be the D (5 bases). V was shortened by 2 bases and J by 8 bases, with 22 bases between the two germline ends. Germline CDR1 is SEHNR and CDR2 is FQNEAQ (reference sequence). This CDR3 has 17 amino acids. CDR3 coding DNA: TGTGCCAGCAGCTTAAGGCTTCCGGGGGAAGGACGAGACACCATATATTTT. The encoded protein is CASSLRLPGEGRDTIYF.

The J gene is TRBJ1-6, the V gene TRBV18, with D unresolved. CDR3 length equals 15 residues. V lost 2 bases to trimming and J lost 7 bases, with 12 bases between them. Germline V CDR1 and CDR2: KGHSH, LQKENI. CDR3 nucleotides: TGTGCCAGCTCACCAGATCTCGTCGGAAATTCACCCCTCCACTTT. It yields the protein CASSPDLVGNSPLHF.